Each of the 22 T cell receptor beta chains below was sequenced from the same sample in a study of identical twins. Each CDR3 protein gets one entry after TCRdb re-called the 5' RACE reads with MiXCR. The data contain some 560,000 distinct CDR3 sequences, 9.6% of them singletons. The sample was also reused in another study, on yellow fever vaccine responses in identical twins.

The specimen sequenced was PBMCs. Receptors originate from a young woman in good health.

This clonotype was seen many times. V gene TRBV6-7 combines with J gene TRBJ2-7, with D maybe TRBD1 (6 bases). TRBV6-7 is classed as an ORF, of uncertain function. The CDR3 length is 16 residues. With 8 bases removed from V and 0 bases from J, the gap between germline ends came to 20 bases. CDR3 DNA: TGTGCCAGCGCCAAAGTCAGGGGCCCCTTCTCCTACGAGCAGTACTTC. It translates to CASAKVRGPFSYEQYF.

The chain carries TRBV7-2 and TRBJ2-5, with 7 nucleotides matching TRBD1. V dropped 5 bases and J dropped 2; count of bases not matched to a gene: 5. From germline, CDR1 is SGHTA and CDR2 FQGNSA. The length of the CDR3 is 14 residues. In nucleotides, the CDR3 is TGTGCCAGCAGCCGGGACAGAGCACAAGAGACCCAGTACTTC. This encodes CASSRDRAQETQYF.

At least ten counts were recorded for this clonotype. CDR3 amino acids: CASSQDITVRRTEAFF. Here the CDR3 DNA reads TGTGCCAGCAGCCAAGATATCACGGTTAGGAGGACTGAAGCTTTCTTT. V is TRBV3-1 and J is TRBJ1-1; D remains ambiguous. Deletions cut 0 bases from V and 5 bases from J, with 16 bases between. This CDR3 region has 16 residues. CDR1 is LGHDT and CDR2 is YNNKEL in the germline V gene (reference sequence).

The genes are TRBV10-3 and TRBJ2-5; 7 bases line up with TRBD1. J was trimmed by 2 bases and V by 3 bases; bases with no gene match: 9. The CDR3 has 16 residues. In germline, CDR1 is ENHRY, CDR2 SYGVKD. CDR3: CAISEPGQLKQETQYF. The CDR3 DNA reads TGTGCCATCAGTGAACCGGGACAGCTAAAACAAGAGACCCAGTACTTC.

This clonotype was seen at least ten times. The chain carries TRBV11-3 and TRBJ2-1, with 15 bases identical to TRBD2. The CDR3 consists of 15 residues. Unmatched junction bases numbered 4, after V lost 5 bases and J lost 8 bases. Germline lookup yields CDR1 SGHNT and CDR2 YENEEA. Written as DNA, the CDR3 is TGTGCCAGCAGCCCGGGACTAGCGGGGGGTTATGAGCAGTTCTTC. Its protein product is CASSPGLAGGYEQFF. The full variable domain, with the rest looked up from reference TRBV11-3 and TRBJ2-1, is EAGVVQSPRYKIIEKKQPVAFWCNPISGHNTLYWYLQNLGQGPELLIRYENEEAVDDSQLPKDRFSAERLKGVDSTLKIQPAELGDSAVYLCASSPGLAGGYEQFFGPGTRLTVL.

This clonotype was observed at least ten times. CDR3 sequence (DNA): TGTGCCAGCAGCTTAGCATCTTTGGGACAGGGGTCGAGCTACACCTTC. Translation gives CASSLASLGQGSSYTF. The chain is built from TRBV7-2 and TRBJ1-2; TRBD1 agrees at 10 bases. CDR1 and CDR2 (germline): SGHTA, FQGNSA. The length of the CDR3 is 16 residues. The V segment lost 0 bases and the J segment 9 bases; nucleotides outside the gene matches: 10.

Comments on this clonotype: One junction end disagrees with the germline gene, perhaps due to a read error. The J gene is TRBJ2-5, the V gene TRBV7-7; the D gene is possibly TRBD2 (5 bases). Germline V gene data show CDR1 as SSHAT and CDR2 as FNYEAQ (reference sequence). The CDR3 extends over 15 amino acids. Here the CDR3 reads CASSLWAFEDSTQYF. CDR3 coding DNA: TGTGCTAGCAGCTTGTGGGCCTTCGAGGACTCGACCCAGTACTTC.

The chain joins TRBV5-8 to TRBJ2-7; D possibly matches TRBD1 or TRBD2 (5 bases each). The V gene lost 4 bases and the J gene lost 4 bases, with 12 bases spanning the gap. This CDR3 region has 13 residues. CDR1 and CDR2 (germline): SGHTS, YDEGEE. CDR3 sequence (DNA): TGTGCCAGCAGCACGGGGCTCCTATACGAGCAGTACTTC. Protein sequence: CASSTGLLYEQYF. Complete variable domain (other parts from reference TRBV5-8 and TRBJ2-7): EAGVTQSPTHLIKTRGQQATLRCSPISGHTSVYWYQQALGLGLQFLLWYDEGEERNRGNFPPRFSGRQFPNYSSELNVNALELEDSALYLCASSTGLLYEQYFGPGTRLTVT.

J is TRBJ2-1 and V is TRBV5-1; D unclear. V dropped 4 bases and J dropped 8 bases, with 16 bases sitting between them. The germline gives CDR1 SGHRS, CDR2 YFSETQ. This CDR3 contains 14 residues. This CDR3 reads CASSRAGSPDEQFF. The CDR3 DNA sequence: TGCGCCAGCAGCCGGGCCGGGTCCCCCGATGAGCAGTTCTTC.

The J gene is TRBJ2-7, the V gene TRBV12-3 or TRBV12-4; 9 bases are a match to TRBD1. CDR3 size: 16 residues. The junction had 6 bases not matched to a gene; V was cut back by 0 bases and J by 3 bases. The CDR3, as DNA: TGTGCCAGCAGTTTAGCTTTGGGACAGGGTTGCTACGAGCAGTACTTC. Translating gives CASSLALGQGCYEQYF.

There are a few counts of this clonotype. The CDR3 DNA sequence: TGCAGTGCCCCGGAGACCCAGTACTTC. Protein: CSAPETQYF. The genes are TRBV20-1 and TRBJ2-5; D remains ambiguous. The CDR3 length is 9 residues. In germline, CDR1 is DFQATT, CDR2 SNEGSKA (reference sequence). Trimming stripped 6 bases from V and 5 bases from J, with 4 bases between.

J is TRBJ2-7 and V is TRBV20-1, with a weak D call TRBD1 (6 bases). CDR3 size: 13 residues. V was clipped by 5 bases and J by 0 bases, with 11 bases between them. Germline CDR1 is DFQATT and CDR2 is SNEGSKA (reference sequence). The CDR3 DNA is TGCAGTGCTGCCGGGACACACTCCTACGAGCAGTACTTC. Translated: CSAAGTHSYEQYF.

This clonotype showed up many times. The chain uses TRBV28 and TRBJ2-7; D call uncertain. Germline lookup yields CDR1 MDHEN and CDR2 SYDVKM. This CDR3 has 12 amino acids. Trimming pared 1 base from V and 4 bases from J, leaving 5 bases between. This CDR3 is CASSLLEYEQYF. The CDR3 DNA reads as TGTGCCAGCAGTTTATTAGAATACGAGCAGTACTTC.

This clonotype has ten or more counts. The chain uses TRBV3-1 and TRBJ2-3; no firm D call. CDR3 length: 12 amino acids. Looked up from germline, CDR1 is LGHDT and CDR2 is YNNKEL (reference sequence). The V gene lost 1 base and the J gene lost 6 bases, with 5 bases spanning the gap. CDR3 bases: TGTGCCAGCAGCCAAGTTGCGGATACGCAGTATTTT. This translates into CASSQVADTQYF.

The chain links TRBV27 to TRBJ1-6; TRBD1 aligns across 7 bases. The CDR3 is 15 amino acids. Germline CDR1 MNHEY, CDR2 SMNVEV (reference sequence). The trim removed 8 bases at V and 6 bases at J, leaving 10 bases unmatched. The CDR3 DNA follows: TGTGCCAGCCGTCGGAACGACAGGGTTAATTCACCCCTCCACTTT. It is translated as CASRRNDRVNSPLHF.

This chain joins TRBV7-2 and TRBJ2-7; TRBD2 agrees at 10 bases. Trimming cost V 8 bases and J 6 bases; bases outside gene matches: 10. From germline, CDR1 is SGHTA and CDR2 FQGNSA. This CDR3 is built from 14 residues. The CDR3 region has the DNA TGTGCCAGCGGGGTAGCGGGAGGCCCGCCCGAGCAGTACTTC. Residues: CASGVAGGPPEQYF.

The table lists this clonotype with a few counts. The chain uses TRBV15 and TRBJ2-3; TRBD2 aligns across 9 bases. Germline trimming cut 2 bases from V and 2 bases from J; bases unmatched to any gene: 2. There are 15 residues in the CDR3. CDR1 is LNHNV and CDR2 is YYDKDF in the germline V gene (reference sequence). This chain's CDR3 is CATSRRLADTDTQYF. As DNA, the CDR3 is TGTGCCACCAGCAGAAGACTAGCGGACACAGATACGCAGTATTTT.

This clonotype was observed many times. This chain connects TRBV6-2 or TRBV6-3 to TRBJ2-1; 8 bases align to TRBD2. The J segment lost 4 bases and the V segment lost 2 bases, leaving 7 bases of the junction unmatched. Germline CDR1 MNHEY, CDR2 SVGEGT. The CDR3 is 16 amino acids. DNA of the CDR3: TGTGCCAGCAGTTACCGGGCGGGGGGCGCATACAATGAGCAGTTCTTC. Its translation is CASSYRAGGAYNEQFF.

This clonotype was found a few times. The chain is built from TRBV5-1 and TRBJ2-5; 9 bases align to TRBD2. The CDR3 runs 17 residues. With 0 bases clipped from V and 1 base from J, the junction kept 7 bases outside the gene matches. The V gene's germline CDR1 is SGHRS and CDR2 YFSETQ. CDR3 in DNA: TGCGCCAGCAGCTTGGCGGTGGCGGGGGGGGTCCAAGAGACCCAGTACTTC. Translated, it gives CASSLAVAGGVQETQYF.

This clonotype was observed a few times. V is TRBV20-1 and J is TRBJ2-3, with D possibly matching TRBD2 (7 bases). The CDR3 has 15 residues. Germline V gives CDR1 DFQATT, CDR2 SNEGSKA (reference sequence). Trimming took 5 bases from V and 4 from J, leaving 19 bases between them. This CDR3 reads CSAAWDIGRADTQYF. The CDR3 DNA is TGCAGTGCTGCCTGGGACATAGGGAGGGCAGATACGCAGTATTTT.

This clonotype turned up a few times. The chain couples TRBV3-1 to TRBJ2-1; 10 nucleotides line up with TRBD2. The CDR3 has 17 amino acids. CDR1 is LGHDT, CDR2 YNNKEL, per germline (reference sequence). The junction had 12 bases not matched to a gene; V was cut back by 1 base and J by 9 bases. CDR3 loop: CASSQATSGTPRFEQFF. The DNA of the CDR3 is TGTGCCAGCAGCCAAGCCACTAGCGGGACCCCTAGGTTTGAGCAGTTCTTC.

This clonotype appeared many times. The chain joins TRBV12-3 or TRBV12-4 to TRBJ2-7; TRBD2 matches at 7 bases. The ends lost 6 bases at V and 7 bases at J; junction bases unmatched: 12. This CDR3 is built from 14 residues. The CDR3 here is CASSSDPTSLEQYF. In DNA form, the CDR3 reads TGTGCCAGCAGCTCGGACCCGACTAGCTTAGAGCAGTACTTC.